What follows are 11 T cell receptor beta chains derived from one specimen sequenced in a study of blood T cell repertoires in COVID-19. Clones were read by immunoSEQ multiplex PCR, and TCRdb kept only the in-frame ones, dropping some. The sample has over 30,000 clones, around nine tenths seen once; the top ten hold roughly 6.2%. Sequencing used peripheral blood. The receptors were gathered from a human donor in a cohort sampled during active COVID-19.

V gene TRBV5-1 combines with J gene TRBJ2-5, with 13 bases that match TRBD2. Germline loops: CDR1 SGHRS, CDR2 YFSETQ. The CDR3 sequence is 15 residues long. V trimming: 4 bases; J trimming: 3 bases; junction bases outside the gene matches: 3. CDR3 in DNA: TGCGCCAGCAGCCTCGGGACTAGCGGGAAAGAGACCCAGTACTTC. This sequence encodes CASSLGTSGKETQYF.

The V and J genes are TRBV5-1 and TRBJ2-7; TRBD1 aligns across 11 bases. Germline V gene lookup returns CDR1 SGHRS and CDR2 YFSETQ. The V and J ends lost 3 bases and 3 bases, in that order; junction bases with no gene match: 2. The CDR3 length is 14 residues. The CDR3 bases are TGCGCCAGCAGCTCCGGGACAGGGGGCTACGAGCAGTACTTC. Residues: CASSSGTGGYEQYF.

The J gene is TRBJ1-1, the V gene TRBV7-2; D is possibly TRBD1 (5 bases). This CDR3 has 13 amino acids. The germline gives CDR1 SGHTA, CDR2 FQGNSA. Between the trimmed V and J ends, which lost 4 bases and 8 bases, there was a span of 14 bases. The CDR3 DNA sequence: TGTGCCAGCAGCTACACCGGGGGGTTGGAAGCTTTCTTT. Translated, it gives CASSYTGGLEAFF.

The V and J genes are TRBV5-1 and TRBJ2-3; 8 bases are a match to TRBD2. With 0 bases clipped from V and 2 bases from J, the junction kept 11 bases outside the gene matches. Germline assignment: CDR1 SGHRS and CDR2 YFSETQ. The CDR3 loop spans 18 amino acids. This chain's CDR3 is CASSLAVAGGALTDTQYF. The CDR3 DNA reads as TGCGCCAGCAGCTTGGCGGTTGCCGGGGGGGCCCTCACAGATACGCAGTATTTT.

The rearrangement joins TRBV28 to TRBJ2-5, with D tentatively TRBD2 (5 bases). This CDR3 is 14 amino acids long. The germline V gene has CDR1 MDHEN and CDR2 SYDVKM. Between the trimmed V and J ends, which lost 3 bases and 1 base, there was a span of 9 bases. The DNA for the CDR3 is TGTGCCAGCAGTTTTATGGGAGCCCAAGAGACCCAGTACTTC. It is translated as CASSFMGAQETQYF.

This clone has only a few counts. The rearrangement uses TRBV7-8 and TRBJ2-5; D is unclear. Germline V lookup: CDR1 SGHVS, CDR2 FQNEAQ. V lost 5 bases to trimming and J lost 4 bases, with 17 bases between them. This CDR3 spans 15 amino acids. Written as DNA, the CDR3 is TGTGCCAGCAGCAGCCAGCTTGGCGGAACAGAGACCCAGTACTTC. Amino acids: CASSSQLGGTETQYF.

This clone was recorded only once. The rearrangement uses TRBV4-1 and TRBJ2-3, with 7 positions matching TRBD2. V was clipped by 1 base and J by 2 bases; unmatched bases: 6. This CDR3 is 16 amino acids long. Germline V gives CDR1 MGHRA, CDR2 YSYEKL. CDR3 nucleotides: TGCGCCAGCAGCCAAGGGCTAGCGGTTAACACAGATACGCAGTATTTT. Translating it yields CASSQGLAVNTDTQYF.

This chain joins TRBV2 and TRBJ2-7, with D uncertain. V gave up 5 bases and J gave up 6 bases, with 14 bases separating them. The CDR3 sequence is 13 residues long. The germline V gene has CDR1 SNHLY and CDR2 FYNNEI. The CDR3 sequence is CASSQAWIAEQYF. The CDR3 coding sequence is TGTGCCAGCAGTCAGGCGTGGATCGCCGAGCAGTACTTC.

The chain is built from TRBV20-1 and TRBJ2-3; 8 nucleotides line up with TRBD1. Germline V CDR1 and CDR2: DFQATT, SNEGSKA (reference sequence). After removal of 3 bases from V and 0 bases from J, the junction contained 8 bases not matched to a gene. This CDR3 has 16 amino acids. Here the CDR3 DNA reads TGCAGTGCTAGTGGCGACAGGGGAGGTAGCACAGATACGCAGTATTTT. It is translated as CSASGDRGGSTDTQYF.

V is TRBV27 and J is TRBJ2-3; TRBD2 is a possible D gene (5 bases). Trimming left V 5 bases short and J 3 bases short, with 9 bases between. The length of the CDR3 is 13 residues. Germline CDR1 is MNHEY and CDR2 is SMNVEV (reference sequence). CDR3 sequence reads: CASSTPGTDTQYF. For the CDR3, the DNA is TGTGCCAGCAGTACCCCGGGGACAGATACGCAGTATTTT.

The chain joins TRBV19 to TRBJ2-3; D is ambiguous. From germline, CDR1 is LNHDA and CDR2 SQIVND (reference sequence). The CDR3 runs 12 residues. The V end was cut by 11 bases, the J end by 6 bases, with 15 bases between. The CDR3 nucleotides read TGTGCCTCAGCGACCACCCCCGATACGCAGTATTTT. This gives the protein CASATTPDTQYF.